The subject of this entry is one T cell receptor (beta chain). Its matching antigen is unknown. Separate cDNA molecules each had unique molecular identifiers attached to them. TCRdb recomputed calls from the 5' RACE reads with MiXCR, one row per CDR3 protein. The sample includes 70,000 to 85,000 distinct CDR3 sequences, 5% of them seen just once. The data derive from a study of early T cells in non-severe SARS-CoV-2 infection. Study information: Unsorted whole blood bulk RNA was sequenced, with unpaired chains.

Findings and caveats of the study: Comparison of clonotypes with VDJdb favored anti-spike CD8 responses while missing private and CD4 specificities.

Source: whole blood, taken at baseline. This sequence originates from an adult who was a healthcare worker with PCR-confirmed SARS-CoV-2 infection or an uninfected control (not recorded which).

The CDR3 sequence is CASSGTAPYSNQPQHF. For the CDR3, the DNA is TGTGCCAGTAGTGGCACAGCCCCGTATAGCAATCAGCCCCAGCATTTT. The V call is TRBV19, the J call TRBJ1-5; unclear D gene. Trimming stripped 5 bases from V and 0 bases from J, with 14 bases between. Germline loops: CDR1 LNHDA, CDR2 SQIVND (reference sequence). The CDR3 is made up of 16 amino acids. Complete variable domain (other parts from reference TRBV19 and TRBJ1-5): DGGITQSPKYLFRKEGQNVTLSCEQNLNHDAMYWYRQDPGQGLRLIYYSQIVNDFQKGDIAEGYSVSREKKESFPLTVTSAQKNPTAFYLCASSGTAPYSNQPQHFGDGTRLSIL.